This is a list of T cell receptor beta chains from one sample in a study of cytomegalovirus exposure and HLA in healthy donors. Sequencing was performed with immunoSEQ multiplex PCR; in TCRdb, only in-frame clones are kept and a portion is missing. This sample has over 110,000 clones; approximately 70% occur once, and the top ten carry 1.3%. Sequencing was performed on PBMCs. The receptors stem from a woman between 40 and 55 years old in good health and CMV-seronegative. CDR3s include the opening cysteine and the closing phenylalanine or tryptophan. D genes are given only for firm matches. The size field is filled for only some rows; it gives once, few, many or a size class.

v_call: TRBV18
j_call: TRBJ1-2
clone_size: once
d_call: TRBD1
cdr3_nt: TGTGCCAGCTCATGGGGGACAGAAAATGGCTACACCTTC
cdr3_aa: CASSWGTENGYTF

v_call: TRBV7-9
j_call: TRBJ1-5
clone_size: NA
d_call: TRBD1
cdr3_nt: TGTGCCAGCAGCAGACAGGGGAATCAGCCCCAGCATTTT
cdr3_aa: CASSRQGNQPQHF

v_call: TRBV27
j_call: TRBJ1-5
clone_size: NA
d_call: TRBD1
cdr3_nt: TGTGCCAGCAGTGCTACAGGGGGTCGCAATCAGCCCCAGCATTTT
cdr3_aa: CASSATGGRNQPQHF

v_call: TRBV5-1
j_call: TRBJ1-1
clone_size: NA
d_call: NA
cdr3_nt: TGCGCCAGCCGGGAGCCTGACAGCCCCACTGAAGCTTTCTTT
cdr3_aa: CASREPDSPTEAFF

v_call: TRBV10-3
j_call: TRBJ1-4
clone_size: NA
d_call: TRBD1
cdr3_nt: TGTGCCATCAGTGAACCGCCGGGGGACAGGGCTGAAAAACTGTTTTTT
cdr3_aa: CAISEPPGDRAEKLFF

v_call: TRBV21-1
j_call: TRBJ2-2
clone_size: NA
d_call: NA
cdr3_nt: TGTGCCAGCAGCCCCCATGACCGGGGTAGGAACACCGGGGAGCTGTTTTTT
cdr3_aa: CASSPHDRGRNTGELFF

v_call: TRBV7-2
j_call: TRBJ2-2
clone_size: NA
d_call: TRBD1
cdr3_nt: TGTGCCAGCAGCCAAATTGGGACAGACACCGGGGAGCTGTTTTTT
cdr3_aa: CASSQIGTDTGELFF

v_call: TRBV2
j_call: TRBJ2-5
clone_size: NA
d_call: TRBD2
cdr3_nt: TGTGCCAGCATCCCGGGGGGGGAGACCCAGTACTTC
cdr3_aa: CASIPGGETQYF

v_call: TRBV4-3
j_call: TRBJ2-5
clone_size: NA
d_call: TRBD2
cdr3_nt: TGCGCCAGCAGCCAAGAAAAACAAGGAACTAGCGGGGGGCAAGAGACCCAGTACTTC
cdr3_aa: CASSQEKQGTSGGQETQYF

v_call: TRBV27
j_call: TRBJ1-1
clone_size: few
d_call: NA
cdr3_nt: TGTGCCAGCAGTCCACAGGGGAACACTGAAGCTTTCTTT
cdr3_aa: CASSPQGNTEAFF

v_call: TRBV5-1
j_call: TRBJ2-5
clone_size: few
d_call: TRBD2
cdr3_nt: TGCGCCAGCAGCTTTCGCGGGGGGGTACAAGAGACCCAGTACTTC
cdr3_aa: CASSFRGGVQETQYF

v_call: TRBV2
j_call: TRBJ2-5
clone_size: NA
d_call: NA
cdr3_nt: TGTGCCAGCAGTGGAACCCCGGGGACCCAGTACTTC
cdr3_aa: CASSGTPGTQYF

v_call: TRBV7-9
j_call: TRBJ2-1
clone_size: NA
d_call: TRBD2
cdr3_nt: TGTGCCAGCAGCGCCCCCCAGCGGGGTTACAATGAGCAGTTCTTC
cdr3_aa: CASSAPQRGYNEQFF

v_call: TRBV7-9
j_call: TRBJ1-1
clone_size: once
d_call: NA
cdr3_nt: TGTGCCAGCAGCCCGTCGACAGTGGGCACTGAAGCTTTCTTT
cdr3_aa: CASSPSTVGTEAFF

v_call: TRBV6-1
j_call: TRBJ2-2
clone_size: NA
d_call: NA
cdr3_nt: TGTGCCAGCAAGGGACAAAACACCGGGGAGCTGTTTTTT
cdr3_aa: CASKGQNTGELFF

v_call: TRBV7-9
j_call: TRBJ1-2
clone_size: NA
d_call: TRBD1
cdr3_nt: TGTGCCAGCAGCTTAGCCGGACAGGGACCTAAGACAAACTATGGCTACACCTTC
cdr3_aa: CASSLAGQGPKTNYGYTF

v_call: TRBV6-1
j_call: TRBJ2-7
clone_size: NA
d_call: NA
cdr3_nt: TGTACCAGCAGTGAACTGTACCTATCAGGCTACGAGCAGTACTTC
cdr3_aa: CTSSELYLSGYEQYF

v_call: TRBV2
j_call: TRBJ1-1
clone_size: few
d_call: NA
cdr3_nt: TGTGCCAGCAGCTATGACAGGAACACTGAAGCTTTCTTT
cdr3_aa: CASSYDRNTEAFF

v_call: TRBV7-9
j_call: TRBJ2-1
clone_size: NA
d_call: NA
cdr3_nt: TGTTCCAGCAGCTTCTCGGCGGGGACCTTCTACAATGAGCAGTTCTTC
cdr3_aa: CSSSFSAGTFYNEQFF

v_call: TRBV29-1
j_call: TRBJ1-2
clone_size: NA
d_call: NA
cdr3_nt: TGCAGCGTTGTTGACAGGCCATATGGCTACACCTTC
cdr3_aa: CSVVDRPYGYTF

v_call: TRBV6-5
j_call: TRBJ1-1
clone_size: once
d_call: NA
cdr3_nt: TGTGCCAGCAGTGAAGCGGTGAAGTTTGGAGCTTTCTTT
cdr3_aa: CASSEAVKFGAFF

v_call: TRBV5-4
j_call: TRBJ2-5
clone_size: NA
d_call: NA
cdr3_nt: TGTGCCAGCAGTCGGAGAGCCGAGCCCCAAGAGACCCAGTACTTC
cdr3_aa: CASSRRAEPQETQYF

v_call: TRBV4-1
j_call: TRBJ2-7
clone_size: NA
d_call: TRBD1
cdr3_nt: TGCGCCAGCAGCCAAATTGGACAGGGCTCCTACGAGCAGTACTTC
cdr3_aa: CASSQIGQGSYEQYF

v_call: TRBV14
j_call: TRBJ1-1
clone_size: NA
d_call: NA
cdr3_nt: TGTGCCAGCAGCGCGGAGCGACAGAGAGCTTTCTTT
cdr3_aa: CASSAERQRAFF

v_call: TRBV5-1
j_call: TRBJ2-1
clone_size: few
d_call: TRBD2
cdr3_nt: TGCGCCAGCAGCTTGGGACGGACTAGCGGGGGGGCTTCCTACAATGAGCAGTTCTTC
cdr3_aa: CASSLGRTSGGASYNEQFF

v_call: TRBV5-6
j_call: TRBJ2-3
clone_size: NA
d_call: TRBD1
cdr3_nt: TGTGCCAGCAGCCGGGGACAGGGAGGTTCTGATACGCAGTATTTT
cdr3_aa: CASSRGQGGSDTQYF

v_call: TRBV20-1
j_call: TRBJ2-1
clone_size: NA
d_call: NA
cdr3_nt: TGCAGCGCGGAACGGACAGATGAGCAGTTCTTC
cdr3_aa: CSAERTDEQFF

v_call: TRBV11-2
j_call: TRBJ1-6
clone_size: NA
d_call: NA
cdr3_nt: TGTGCCAGCAGCTTAGTTCTCCAGGGTGGATCACCCCTCCACTTT
cdr3_aa: CASSLVLQGGSPLHF

v_call: TRBV5-6
j_call: TRBJ2-2
clone_size: NA
d_call: TRBD1
cdr3_nt: TGTGCCAGCAGCGGCCGGAGACAGGGGACCGGGGAGCTGTTTTTT
cdr3_aa: CASSGRRQGTGELFF

v_call: TRBV6-5
j_call: TRBJ1-6
clone_size: NA
d_call: NA
cdr3_nt: TGTGCCAGCAGTCCCTGGACAAATTCACCCCTCCACTTT
cdr3_aa: CASSPWTNSPLHF

v_call: TRBV4-1
j_call: TRBJ1-6
clone_size: NA
d_call: TRBD1
cdr3_nt: TGCGCCAGCAGCCAAGGTGACAGGGTGGATTCACCCCTCCACTTT
cdr3_aa: CASSQGDRVDSPLHF

v_call: TRBV19
j_call: TRBJ1-2
clone_size: NA
d_call: TRBD1
cdr3_nt: TGTGCCAGTAGTATTTCAGGCGGGACAGGGGGAATATATGGCTACACCTTC
cdr3_aa: CASSISGGTGGIYGYTF